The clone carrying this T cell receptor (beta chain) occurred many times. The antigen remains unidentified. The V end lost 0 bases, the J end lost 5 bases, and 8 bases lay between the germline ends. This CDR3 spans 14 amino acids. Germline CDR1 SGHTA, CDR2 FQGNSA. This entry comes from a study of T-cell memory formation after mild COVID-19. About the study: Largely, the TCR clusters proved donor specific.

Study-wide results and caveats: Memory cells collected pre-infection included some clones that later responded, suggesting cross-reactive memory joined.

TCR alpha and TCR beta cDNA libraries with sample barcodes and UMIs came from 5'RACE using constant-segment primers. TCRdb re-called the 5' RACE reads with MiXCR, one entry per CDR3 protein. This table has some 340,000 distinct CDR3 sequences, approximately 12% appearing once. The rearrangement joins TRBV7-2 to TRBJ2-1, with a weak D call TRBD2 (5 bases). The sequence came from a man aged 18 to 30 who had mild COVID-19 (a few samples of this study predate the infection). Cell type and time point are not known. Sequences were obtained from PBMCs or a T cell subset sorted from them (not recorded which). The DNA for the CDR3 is TGTGCCAGCAGCTTAGCCTCCGGGAACAATGAGCAGTTCTTC. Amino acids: CASSLASGNNEQFF.